This T cell receptor (beta chain) appears in the sequencing data of a study of cytomegalovirus exposure and HLA in healthy donors. Study observations and caveats: Versus the approximately 720-donor mean, an Asian-associated ancestry cluster reportedly showed fewer N-insertions in a later analysis. Later analysis revealed greater clonal expansion in HLA-associated TCR beta chains than in equally common others.

Researchers ran the PCR with 60 Vbeta and 13 Jbeta primers. Profiled with immunoSEQ multiplex PCR; TCRdb holds only in-frame clones, not every one. The table lists some 160,000 clones, 70% to 80% of them singletons, with approximately 0.69% in the top ten. A remark on this clone: The antigen is not known.

Unrecorded immune exposure was likely among donors, who were nominally healthy when sampled. The source material was PBMCs. This receptor was identified in a woman aged 40-49 years in good health and CMV-seronegative.

In DNA, the CDR3 is TGTGCCAGCAGCTTGGTAGGGACAAATAATTCACCCCTCCACTTT. Its translation is CASSLVGTNNSPLHF. The V call is TRBV5-4, the J call TRBJ1-6; TRBD1 might be the D (6 bases). In germline, CDR1 is SGHNT, CDR2 YYREEE (reference sequence). The CDR3 sequence is 15 residues long. V was trimmed by 0 bases and J by 5 bases, leaving 9 bases between them.